Below, 18 T cell receptor beta chains from the same sample are listed, as sequenced in a study of cytomegalovirus exposure and HLA in healthy donors. PCR was performed using 60 Vbeta and 13 Jbeta primers. The assay was immunoSEQ multiplex PCR, and TCRdb's table has in-frame clones only and misses some. The sample records 110,000 or so clones, about 68% being singletons. Source material: PBMCs. The receptors shown here come from a woman aged 40 to 49 in good health and CMV-seropositive.

The chain joins TRBV28 to TRBJ1-5, with 8 bases that match TRBD1. Germline-derived CDR1 and CDR2 are MDHEN and SYDVKM. The V gene end was trimmed by 7 bases and the J gene end by 0 bases; junction bases not matched to a gene: 14. The CDR3 consists of 18 residues. The CDR3 region is CASNPTPQGALSNQPQHF. CDR3 sequence (DNA): TGTGCCAGCAATCCCACACCTCAGGGGGCGCTTAGCAATCAGCCCCAGCATTTT.

V and J are TRBV14 and TRBJ2-1, with 11 bases that match TRBD2. Germline assignment: CDR1 SGHDN and CDR2 FVKESK. J gave up 8 bases and V 2 bases, and 17 bases lay outside the gene matches. The CDR3 length is 19 residues. This CDR3 reads CASSQKLPFSVAGGDEQFF. The DNA of the CDR3 is TGTGCCAGCAGCCAAAAATTGCCCTTTTCAGTAGCGGGAGGGGATGAGCAGTTCTTC.

The chain is built from TRBV5-1 and TRBJ1-2; D is possibly TRBD1 (6 bases). The CDR3 loop spans 15 amino acids. From germline, CDR1 is SGHRS and CDR2 YFSETQ. Trimming stripped 0 bases from V and 7 bases from J, with 16 bases between. This CDR3 reads CASSLEPGTLSGYTF. The CDR3, as DNA: TGCGCCAGCAGCTTGGAGCCCGGGACATTAAGTGGCTACACCTTC.

The chain couples TRBV7-9 to TRBJ2-5; possible D gene TRBD2, 5 bases. Trimming shortened V by 5 bases and J by 7 bases, and 20 bases separated the two germline ends. The germline V gene has CDR1 SEHNR and CDR2 FQNEAQ (reference sequence). This CDR3 has 15 amino acids. Here the CDR3 reads CASSIATNPGGTQYF. CDR3 bases: TGTGCCAGCAGCATTGCAACCAACCCCGGAGGGACCCAGTACTTC.

This sequence joins TRBV7-9 and TRBJ1-1; 7 positions match TRBD1. Germline CDR1 and CDR2: SEHNR and FQNEAQ (reference sequence). Germline trimming cut 4 bases from V and 5 bases from J; bases unmatched to any gene: 16. CDR3 length equals 17 residues. The CDR3 reads CASSSLNQGGETTEAFF. The DNA for the CDR3 is TGTGCCAGCAGCTCACTCAACCAGGGGGGAGAAACGACTGAAGCTTTCTTT. The whole variable domain, filled in from reference TRBV7-9 and TRBJ1-1, reads DTGVSQNPRHKITKRGQNVTFRCDPISEHNRLYWYRQTLGQGPEFLTYFQNEAQLEKSRLLSDRFSAERPKGSFSTLEIQRTEQGDSAMYLCASSSLNQGGETTEAFFGQGTRLTVV.

The rearrangement uses TRBV9 and TRBJ2-1, with 7 bases fitting TRBD1. Losses at the gene ends were 4 bases for V and 15 bases for J; bases not matched to a gene: 16. The germline gives CDR1 SGDLS, CDR2 YYNGEE. This CDR3 spans 14 amino acids. CDR3 bases: TGTGCCAGCAGCACACCCCTGTCAGGGGGTCGGCCGTTCTTC. This gives the protein CASSTPLSGGRPFF.

This chain joins TRBV9 and TRBJ2-2, with 7 bases aligning to TRBD1. The CDR3 extends over 15 amino acids. CDR1 is SGDLS and CDR2 is YYNGEE in the germline V gene. Trimming cost V 0 bases and J 3 bases; bases outside gene matches: 2. The chain's CDR3 is CASSVGGTDTGELFF. CDR3 bases: TGTGCCAGCAGCGTAGGGGGGACAGACACCGGGGAGCTGTTTTTT.

V gene TRBV5-6 combines with J gene TRBJ1-2; 7 nucleotides agree with TRBD1. The germline CDR1 and CDR2 sequences are SGHDT and YYEEEE. This CDR3 spans 13 amino acids. Germline trimming cut 1 base from V and 8 bases from J; bases unmatched to any gene: 5. The CDR3 DNA follows: TGTGCCAGCAGCTTGCCAGGGGGAAGCGGCTACACCTTC. The encoded protein is CASSLPGGSGYTF.

Concerning this clone itself: Relative to the germline gene, one junction end is altered; a read error may explain this. The V call is TRBV6-6, the J call TRBJ2-3, with 8 bases lining up with TRBD1. CDR1 and CDR2 from the germline V gene are MNHNY and SVGAGI (reference sequence). The CDR3 contains 14 residues. CDR3 coding DNA: TGTGCCAGCAGTTCCGGACAGGGCACCGATACGCAGTATTTT. Translated: CASSSGQGTDTQYF.

This clone appeared a single time. This CDR3 reads CASSLRTTGSRANTGELFF. CDR3 nucleotides: TGTGCCAGCAGCTTGCGCACTACAGGGAGCCGCGCGAACACCGGGGAGCTGTTTTTT. The chain carries TRBV7-9 and TRBJ2-2, with D possibly being TRBD1 (6 bases). CDR1 and CDR2 (germline): SEHNR, FQNEAQ (reference sequence). CDR3 length: 19 residues. The V end lost 3 bases, the J end lost 0 bases, and 20 bases lay between the germline ends.

This clone turned up a few times. The chain employs TRBV28 and TRBJ2-7, with TRBD2 identical over 9 bases. Per the germline V gene, CDR1 is MDHEN and CDR2 is SYDVKM. There are 18 residues in the CDR3. The V and J ends lost 1 base and 3 bases, in that order; junction bases with no gene match: 13. This CDR3 is CASSLSGFSSGALYEQYF. The CDR3 DNA reads as TGTGCCAGCAGTTTATCGGGTTTCTCTAGCGGGGCACTCTACGAGCAGTACTTC.

The J gene is TRBJ1-2, the V gene TRBV11-1; TRBD1 aligns across 8 bases. Germline loops: CDR1 SGHAT, CDR2 FQDESV (reference sequence). CDR3 length: 14 amino acids. With V trimmed by 5 bases and J by 3 bases, 5 bases remained unmatched. DNA for the CDR3: TGTGCCAGCAGCCCCGGACAGGGAGACTATGGCTACACCTTC. This sequence encodes CASSPGQGDYGYTF.

The table lists this clone with a count of one. The chain employs TRBV4-1 and TRBJ1-6; D is perhaps TRBD1 (6 bases). The V gene's germline CDR1 is MGHRA and CDR2 YSYEKL. The CDR3 totals 15 residues. Trimming cost V 4 bases and J 6 bases, with 13 bases left between them. The CDR3 region has the DNA TGCGCCAGCAGCCCCGGGACAAGACTTAATTCACCCCTCCACTTT. As protein: CASSPGTRLNSPLHF.

The gene calls are TRBV19 and TRBJ1-1; D call uncertain. This CDR3 is built from 15 residues. Trimming cost V 4 bases and J 1 base, with 13 bases left between them. CDR1 and CDR2 from the germline V gene are LNHDA and SQIVND (reference sequence). CDR3 coding DNA: TGTGCCAGTAGTAAAACGGCCGCGGGGAACACTGAAGCTTTCTTT. Protein sequence: CASSKTAAGNTEAFF.

The chain is built from TRBV7-8 and TRBJ1-2, with TRBD1 matching over 7 bases. V shed 5 bases and J 2 bases; nucleotides not matched to a gene: 8. CDR1 and CDR2 from the germline V gene are SGHVS and FQNEAQ. The CDR3 has 15 residues. CDR3 sequence reads: CASSPDRRPNYGYTF. The CDR3 DNA is TGTGCCAGCAGCCCGGACAGGAGGCCCAACTATGGCTACACCTTC.

The CDR3 DNA follows: TGCGCCAGCAGCCGTAGCGGGAGTACCCGCAGCAGCAATGAGCAGTTCTTC. Its protein product is CASSRSGSTRSSNEQFF. The V gene is TRBV5-1, the J gene TRBJ2-1; the match to TRBD2 covers 9 bases. The CDR3 is 17 amino acids. The V segment lost 4 bases and the J segment 6 bases; nucleotides outside the gene matches: 14. Germline CDR1 reads SGHRS; CDR2 reads YFSETQ.

The chain joins TRBV4-1 to TRBJ2-7, with TRBD2 identical over 8 bases. CDR3 length: 17 residues. The germline V gene has CDR1 MGHRA and CDR2 YSYEKL. Germline trimming cut 0 bases from V and 4 bases from J; bases unmatched to any gene: 11. This chain's CDR3 is CASSQEPQREGGYEQYF. DNA of the CDR3: TGCGCCAGCAGCCAAGAACCCCAACGGGAGGGAGGGTACGAGCAGTACTTC.

The rearrangement links TRBV7-9 to TRBJ1-2; 7 nucleotides line up with TRBD1. V lost 3 bases and J lost 4; bases outside the gene matches: 11. Per the germline V gene, CDR1 is SEHNR and CDR2 is FQNEAQ (reference sequence). This CDR3 comprises 16 residues. The CDR3 sequence: CASSFPNPTGFYGYTF. In nucleotides, the CDR3 is TGTGCCAGCAGCTTCCCCAATCCGACAGGGTTCTATGGCTACACCTTC.